The 25 T cell receptor beta chains below were found in one sample sequenced in a study of cytomegalovirus exposure and HLA in healthy donors. With 60 Vbeta and 13 Jbeta primers, the PCR was carried out. Method: immunoSEQ multiplex PCR; TCRdb's copy keeps in-frame clones and lacks some. Here the sample spans more than 110,000 clones, about 80% being singletons. The sample taken for sequencing was PBMCs. Receptors originate from a man aged 25 to 40 in good health and CMV-seropositive.

The chain combines TRBV5-1 with TRBJ2-1, with TRBD2 matching over 9 bases. V shed 0 bases, J shed 5 bases, and the junction held 6 bases outside the gene matches. CDR1 and CDR2 from the germline V gene are SGHRS and YFSETQ. The CDR3 totals 16 residues. The CDR3 loop is CASSLGRLADNNEQFF. The CDR3 DNA sequence: TGCGCCAGCAGCTTGGGACGACTAGCGGATAACAATGAGCAGTTCTTC.

V usage is TRBV2 and J usage is TRBJ1-4; 8 bases are a match to TRBD1. V lost 6 bases and J lost 2; bases outside the gene matches: 2. The CDR3 contains 14 residues. Germline-derived CDR1 and CDR2 are SNHLY and FYNNEI. DNA for the CDR3: TGTGCCAGCAGGCGGACAGGGACTAATGAAAAACTGTTTTTT. Translation: CASRRTGTNEKLFF.

With regard to this clone: A read error may produce the germline difference seen at one junction end. The chain joins TRBV7-7 to TRBJ1-4; a weak D match, TRBD1 (5 bases). The CDR3 extends over 14 amino acids. CDR1 is SSHAT and CDR2 is FNYEAQ in the germline V gene (reference sequence). CDR3 region: CASSDGGANEKLFF. The DNA for the CDR3 is TGTGCTAGCAGCGACGGGGGGGCTAATGAAAAACTGTTTTTT.

This clone has only a few counts. The chain carries TRBV5-4 and TRBJ2-5, with 9 bases that match TRBD1. Germline assignment: CDR1 SGHNT and CDR2 YYREEE (reference sequence). V was clipped by 3 bases and J by 2 bases; unmatched bases: 2. This CDR3 spans 14 amino acids. This CDR3 is CASSSGTGQETQYF. DNA for the CDR3: TGTGCCAGCAGCTCCGGGACAGGGCAAGAGACCCAGTACTTC.

The chain combines TRBV4-2 with TRBJ1-2, with 7 bases matching TRBD1. This CDR3 contains 15 residues. Germline V lookup: CDR1 LGHNA, CDR2 YNFKEQ. Trimming at V came to 1 base and at J to 3 bases, leaving 5 bases not matched to a gene. The CDR3 protein is CASSQGSGGDYGYTF. The CDR3 DNA follows: TGTGCCAGCAGCCAAGGGTCAGGGGGTGACTATGGCTACACCTTC.

The rearrangement joins TRBV5-1 to TRBJ2-3; the match to TRBD2 covers 11 bases. Germline-derived CDR1 and CDR2 are SGHRS and YFSETQ. The CDR3 is made up of 15 amino acids. V dropped 4 bases and J dropped 1; count of bases not matched to a gene: 2. Here the CDR3 DNA reads TGCGCCAGCAGCGGGACTAGCGGACGCACAGATACGCAGTATTTT. It codes for CASSGTSGRTDTQYF. The full variable domain, rest sourced from reference TRBV5-1 and TRBJ2-3, is KAGVTQTPRYLIKTRGQQVTLSCSPISGHRSVSWYQQTPGQGLQFLFEYFSETQRNKGNFPGRFSGRQFSNSRSEMNVSTLELGDSALYLCASSGTSGRTDTQYFGPGTRLTVL.

This clone appeared once. The chain combines TRBV2 with TRBJ2-1, with 11 bases that match TRBD2. Germline CDR1 reads SNHLY; CDR2 reads FYNNEI. J was trimmed by 6 bases and V by 9 bases; bases with no gene match: 7. The length of the CDR3 is 14 residues. The CDR3 spells CARSGTSGSNEQFF. CDR3 nucleotides: TGTGCCAGATCCGGGACTAGCGGATCCAATGAGCAGTTCTTC.

J is TRBJ2-1 and V is TRBV5-6, with D possibly TRBD2 on 5 matching bases. Germline V gene lookup returns CDR1 SGHDT and CDR2 YYEEEE. The CDR3 spans 15 residues. Deletions cut 4 bases from V and 4 bases from J, with 15 bases between. The CDR3: CASSNSGTPYNEQFF. The CDR3 DNA is TGTGCCAGCAGCAACAGCGGTACCCCTTACAATGAGCAGTTCTTC.

This clone showed up just a few times. V and J are TRBV4-2 and TRBJ1-4; possible D gene TRBD1, 5 bases. The V and J ends lost 0 bases and 13 bases respectively, with 15 bases between them. Germline lookup yields CDR1 LGHNA and CDR2 YNFKEQ. The CDR3 loop spans 14 amino acids. In DNA form, the CDR3 reads TGTGCCAGCAGCCAAGATGTTCGGGGGGAGGGACTGTTTTTT. This gives the protein CASSQDVRGEGLFF.

The genes are TRBV30 and TRBJ2-2, with D uncertain. Germline CDR1 is GTSNPN and CDR2 is SVGIG (reference sequence). CDR3 length equals 12 residues. V gave up 2 bases and J gave up 9 bases, with 10 bases separating them. The CDR3 sequence: CAWSSIERELFF. The CDR3 nucleotides read TGTGCCTGGAGTTCTATAGAGCGGGAGCTGTTTTTT. The variable domain in full, with the rest retrieved from reference TRBV30 and TRBJ2-2, is SQTIHQWPATLVQPVGSPLSLECTVEGTSNPNLYWYRQAAGRGLQLLFYSVGIGQISSEVPQNLSASRPQDRQFILSSKKLLLSDSGFYLCAWSSIERELFFGEGSRLTVL.

The chain employs TRBV19 and TRBJ2-5; no reliable D call. CDR3 length: 16 residues. V was shortened by 4 bases and J by 0 bases, with 15 bases between the two germline ends. CDR1 and CDR2 (germline): LNHDA, SQIVND (reference sequence). CDR3 DNA: TGTGCCAGTAGTAGCTCCCAGTTCGGGTACCAAGAGACCCAGTACTTC. Protein sequence: CASSSSQFGYQETQYF.

The chain joins TRBV28 to TRBJ1-2; perhaps TRBD1 as D (5 bases). This CDR3 contains 15 residues. The V end was cut by 4 bases, the J end by 8 bases, with 20 bases between. The germline CDR1 and CDR2 sequences are MDHEN and SYDVKM. The CDR3 DNA reads TGTGCCAGCAGTTGGGCTGGGCAGGGATCGGAAGGCTACACCTTC. This gives the protein CASSWAGQGSEGYTF.

The gene calls are TRBV27 and TRBJ1-1, with 8 nucleotides matching TRBD1. The V gene end was trimmed by 7 bases and the J gene end by 1 base; junction bases not matched to a gene: 8. This CDR3 has 15 residues. The germline V gene encodes CDR1 MNHEY and CDR2 SMNVEV (reference sequence). CDR3 region: CASIRTGRRNTEAFF. CDR3 nucleotides: TGTGCCAGCATCCGGACAGGGCGTCGGAACACTGAAGCTTTCTTT.

This clone was counted once. The CDR3 nucleotides read TGTGCCAGCAGCTTAGGGGCAGGGATGGAGACTGAAGCTTTCTTT. Its protein product is CASSLGAGMETEAFF. The J gene is TRBJ1-1, the V gene TRBV7-3, with D tentatively TRBD1 (5 bases). Germline V lookup: CDR1 SGHTA, CDR2 FQGTGA. The V end was cut by 2 bases, the J end by 5 bases, with 15 bases between. The CDR3 runs to 15 residues. The full variable domain, rest sourced from reference TRBV7-3 and TRBJ1-1, is GAGVSQTPSNKVTEKGKYVELRCDPISGHTALYWYRQSLGQGPEFLIYFQGTGAADDSGLPNDRFFAVRPEGSVSTLKIQRTERGDSAVYLCASSLGAGMETEAFFGQGTRLTVV.

The rearrangement joins TRBV7-9 to TRBJ2-5, with D possibly being TRBD1 (8 bases). Germline-derived CDR1 and CDR2 are SEHNR and FQNEAQ (reference sequence). This CDR3 is 16 amino acids long. Trimming stripped 5 bases from V and 5 bases from J, with 21 bases between. The CDR3 DNA sequence: TGTGCCAGCAGCACTAGCGCCGGACAGGGAGGGGAGACCCAGTACTTC. Its protein is CASSTSAGQGGETQYF.

This chain uses TRBV29-1 with TRBJ2-1; 7 bases match TRBD2. This CDR3 is 16 amino acids long. Germline V lookup: CDR1 SQVTM, CDR2 ANQGSEA. The V segment lost 1 base and the J segment 0 bases; nucleotides outside the gene matches: 6. The CDR3 nucleotides are TGCAGCGTTGAAGTCCCTCCTAGCGGCTCCTACAATGAGCAGTTCTTC. Encoded protein: CSVEVPPSGSYNEQFF.

The V and J genes are TRBV7-9 and TRBJ1-6, with a weak D call TRBD1 (5 bases). Deletions cut 0 bases from V and 10 bases from J, with 13 bases between. The CDR3 is 15 amino acids. Germline CDR1 is SEHNR and CDR2 is FQNEAQ (reference sequence). The DNA for the CDR3 is TGTGCCAGCAGCTTAGCGGGGGGGGAAAGGTCACCCCTCCACTTT. It specifies CASSLAGGERSPLHF.

The rearrangement joins TRBV9 to TRBJ2-7; 7 nucleotides agree with TRBD2. After removal of 4 bases from V and 5 bases from J, the junction contained 3 bases not matched to a gene. The CDR3 extends over 12 amino acids. Germline assignment: CDR1 SGDLS and CDR2 YYNGEE. DNA of the CDR3: TGTGCCAGCAGCCCTGGGAGGGACGAGCAGTACTTC. Residues: CASSPGRDEQYF.

The rearrangement uses TRBV29-1 and TRBJ1-2, with 8 bases lining up with TRBD1. Germline CDR1 SQVTM, CDR2 ANQGSEA. This CDR3 has 16 amino acids. Trimming took 6 bases from V and 4 from J; bases not matched to a gene: 16. The CDR3 nucleotides read TGCAGCGTAGACGGAAACCCAGGGGGCGTCCTCTATGGCTACACCTTC. Encoded protein: CSVDGNPGGVLYGYTF.

The rearrangement joins TRBV5-1 to TRBJ1-4, with 10 bases matching TRBD1. Germline trimming cut 2 bases from V and 8 bases from J; bases unmatched to any gene: 6. The CDR3 length is 15 residues. Germline values: CDR1 SGHRS, CDR2 YFSETQ. The CDR3 sequence is CASSLGGQGREKLFF. The CDR3 DNA follows: TGCGCCAGCAGCTTAGGGGGACAGGGGAGAGAAAAACTGTTTTTT.

The gene calls are TRBV29-1 and TRBJ1-2; TRBD1 might be the D (6 bases). CDR1 is SQVTM and CDR2 is ANQGSEA in the germline V gene. The CDR3 is made up of 17 amino acids. The V end lost 2 bases, the J end lost 6 bases, and 25 bases lay between the germline ends. This CDR3 is CSVELPEGVVAGDGYTF. For the CDR3, the DNA is TGCAGCGTTGAACTACCTGAGGGGGTCGTGGCTGGTGATGGCTACACCTTC.

J is TRBJ1-1 and V is TRBV13; D is undetermined. CDR1 and CDR2 from the germline V gene are PRHDT and FYEKMQ (reference sequence). V was trimmed by 1 base and J by 4 bases, leaving 16 bases between them. The CDR3 is made up of 16 amino acids. The CDR3 DNA reads TGTGCCAGCAGCTTAGATCACTCGGTACAGTCCACTGAAGCTTTCTTT. Encoded protein: CASSLDHSVQSTEAFF.

V is TRBV29-1 and J is TRBJ2-1, with 9 bases matching TRBD2. Germline V gene sequence: CDR1 SQVTM, CDR2 ANQGSEA. This CDR3 contains 12 residues. J was trimmed by 10 bases and V by 5 bases; bases with no gene match: 6. The CDR3, as DNA: TGCAGCGTTCGGGGGCTAGCGGGGGAGCAGTTCTTC. Its protein is CSVRGLAGEQFF.

This chain joins TRBV9 and TRBJ1-2; 8 bases map to TRBD1. Germline CDR1 is SGDLS and CDR2 is YYNGEE. The CDR3 is 15 residues long. With V trimmed by 0 bases and J by 5 bases, 6 bases remained unmatched. CDR3 amino acids: CASSVGQGFSYGYTF. The CDR3 DNA reads TGTGCCAGCAGCGTAGGACAGGGGTTTTCATATGGCTACACCTTC.

The chain carries TRBV2 and TRBJ1-4; 9 nucleotides line up with TRBD1. Germline-derived CDR1 and CDR2 are SNHLY and FYNNEI. V shed 8 bases and J 9 bases; nucleotides not matched to a gene: 7. CDR3 length equals 13 residues. The CDR3 reads CASVTGTGKKLFF. The CDR3 nucleotides are TGTGCCAGCGTCACGGGGACAGGGAAAAAACTGTTTTTT.